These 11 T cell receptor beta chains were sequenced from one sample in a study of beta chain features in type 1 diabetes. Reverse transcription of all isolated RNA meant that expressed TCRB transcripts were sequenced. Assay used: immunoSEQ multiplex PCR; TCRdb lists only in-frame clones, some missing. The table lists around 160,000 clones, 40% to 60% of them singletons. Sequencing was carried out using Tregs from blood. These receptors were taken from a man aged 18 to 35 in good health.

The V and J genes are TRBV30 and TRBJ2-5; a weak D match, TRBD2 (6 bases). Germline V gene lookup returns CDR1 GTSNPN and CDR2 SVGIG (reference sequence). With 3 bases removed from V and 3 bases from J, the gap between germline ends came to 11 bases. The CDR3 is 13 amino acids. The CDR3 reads CAWRFGGEETQYF. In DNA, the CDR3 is TGTGCCTGGAGATTTGGCGGGGAAGAGACCCAGTACTTC.

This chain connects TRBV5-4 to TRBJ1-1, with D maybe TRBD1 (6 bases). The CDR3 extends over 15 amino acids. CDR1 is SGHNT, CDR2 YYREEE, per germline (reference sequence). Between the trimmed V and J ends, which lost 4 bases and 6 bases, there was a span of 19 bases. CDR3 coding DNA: TGTGCCAGCAGCGGGGGGGACACCCGAGGGGCTGAAGCTTTCTTT. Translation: CASSGGDTRGAEAFF.

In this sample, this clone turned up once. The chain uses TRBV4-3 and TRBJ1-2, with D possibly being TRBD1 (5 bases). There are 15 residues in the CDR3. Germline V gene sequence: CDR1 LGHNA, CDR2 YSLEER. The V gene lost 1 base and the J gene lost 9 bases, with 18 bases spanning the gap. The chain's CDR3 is CASSQAGGGSFSYTF. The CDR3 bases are TGCGCCAGCAGCCAAGCCGGCGGGGGAAGTTTCAGCTACACCTTC.

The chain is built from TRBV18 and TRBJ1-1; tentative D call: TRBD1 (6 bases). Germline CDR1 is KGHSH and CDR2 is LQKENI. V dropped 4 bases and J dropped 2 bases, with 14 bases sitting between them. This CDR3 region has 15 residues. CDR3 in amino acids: CASSRGGAENTEAFF. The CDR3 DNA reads TGTGCCAGCTCACGAGGGGGGGCGGAAAACACTGAAGCTTTCTTT.

The CDR3, as DNA: TGTGCCAGCAGCGTCGACAGGGGAATAGAGACCCAGTACTTC. It specifies CASSVDRGIETQYF. The genes are TRBV7-2 and TRBJ2-5; 8 bases fit TRBD1. Trimming removed 5 bases from V and 4 bases from J; junction bases left unmatched: 6. The germline gives CDR1 SGHTA, CDR2 FQGNSA. CDR3 length: 14 amino acids.

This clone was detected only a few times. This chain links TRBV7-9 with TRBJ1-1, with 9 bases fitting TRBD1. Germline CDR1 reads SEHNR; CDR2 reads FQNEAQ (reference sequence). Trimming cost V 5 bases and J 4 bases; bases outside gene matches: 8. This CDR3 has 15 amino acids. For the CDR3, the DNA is TGTGCCAGCAGCCCGAAACAGGGGGCGCGCACTGAAGCTTTCTTT. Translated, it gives CASSPKQGARTEAFF.

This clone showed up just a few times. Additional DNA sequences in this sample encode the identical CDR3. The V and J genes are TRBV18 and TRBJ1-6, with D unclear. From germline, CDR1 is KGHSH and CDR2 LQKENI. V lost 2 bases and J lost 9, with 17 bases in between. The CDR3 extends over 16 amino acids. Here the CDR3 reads CASSPTNDKIGSPLHF. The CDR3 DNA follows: TGTGCCAGCTCACCAACAAATGACAAAATCGGTTCACCCCTCCACTTT.

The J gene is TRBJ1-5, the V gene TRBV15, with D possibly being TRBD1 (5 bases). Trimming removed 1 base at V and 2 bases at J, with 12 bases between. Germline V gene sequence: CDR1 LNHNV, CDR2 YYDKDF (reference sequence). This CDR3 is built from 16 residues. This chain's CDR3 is CATSRAGGLRNQPQHF. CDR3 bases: TGTGCCACCAGCAGAGCCGGGGGACTGCGCAATCAGCCCCAGCATTTT. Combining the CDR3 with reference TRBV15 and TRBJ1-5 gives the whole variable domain DAMVIQNPRYQVTQFGKPVTLSCSQTLNHNVMYWYQQKSSQAPKLLFHYYDKDFNNEADTPDNFQSRRPNTSFCFLDIRSPGLGDTAMYLCATSRAGGLRNQPQHFGDGTRLSIL.

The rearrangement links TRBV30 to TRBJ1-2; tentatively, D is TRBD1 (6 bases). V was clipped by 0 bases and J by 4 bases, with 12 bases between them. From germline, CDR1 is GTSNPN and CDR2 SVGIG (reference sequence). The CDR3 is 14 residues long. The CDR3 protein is CAWSVQGQLYGYTF. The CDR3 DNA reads TGTGCCTGGAGTGTACAGGGTCAACTCTATGGCTACACCTTC. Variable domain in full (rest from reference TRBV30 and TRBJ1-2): SQTIHQWPATLVQPVGSPLSLECTVEGTSNPNLYWYRQAAGRGLQLLFYSVGIGQISSEVPQNLSASRPQDRQFILSSKKLLLSDSGFYLCAWSVQGQLYGYTFGSGTRLTVV.

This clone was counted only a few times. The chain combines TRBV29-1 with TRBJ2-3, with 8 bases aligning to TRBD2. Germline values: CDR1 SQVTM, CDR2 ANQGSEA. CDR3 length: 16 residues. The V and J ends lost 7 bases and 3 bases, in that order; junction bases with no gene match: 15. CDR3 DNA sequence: TGCAGCGCCGGACCCGGGAATCCTAGCGGGACAGATACGCAGTATTTT. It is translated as CSAGPGNPSGTDTQYF.

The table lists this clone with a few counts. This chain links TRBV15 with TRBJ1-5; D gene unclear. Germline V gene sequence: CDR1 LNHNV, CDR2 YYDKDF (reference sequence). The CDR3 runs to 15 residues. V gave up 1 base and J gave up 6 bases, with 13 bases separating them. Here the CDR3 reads CATSRGRRSGQPQHF. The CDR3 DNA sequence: TGTGCCACCAGCAGAGGTCGGCGGTCGGGTCAGCCCCAGCATTTT.